The TCR beta chain described here comes from a study of blood T cell repertoires in COVID-19. This clone was detected a few times. Only in-frame clones appear in the TCRdb table, and some are missing; sequencing was by immunoSEQ multiplex PCR. The data show about 120,000 clones, with under 80% seen just once and 2.3% held by the top ten. The CDR3 consists of 15 residues. The germline CDR1 and CDR2 sequences are SGHAT and FQNNGV. V was clipped by 2 bases and J by 4 bases, with 11 bases between them. Sequencing was carried out using peripheral blood. This chain uses TRBV11-2 with TRBJ1-4; no firm D call. The receptor was isolated from a man aged 65 to 79 with acute or convalescent COVID-19. The CDR3 region has the DNA TGTGCCAGCAGCTTAAGCCCTGGACTTAATGAAAAACTGTTTTTT. Translating gives CASSLSPGLNEKLFF.